This entry lists 15 T cell receptor beta chains sequenced from one sample in a study of cytomegalovirus exposure and HLA in healthy donors. A multiplex PCR was run with 60 Vbeta primers and 13 Jbeta primers. The table came from immunoSEQ multiplex PCR; TCRdb's copy has only in-frame clones and leaves some out. This sample carries under 200,000 clones, 70% to 85% of them seen once, and the ten largest clones take more than 3.5%. The sample taken for sequencing was PBMCs. The receptors shown here come from a middle-aged man in good health and CMV-seronegative.

This rearrangement joins TRBV2 to TRBJ1-2; TRBD1 aligns across 7 bases. CDR3 length: 14 residues. V shed 4 bases, J shed 5 bases, and the junction held 7 bases outside the gene matches. Germline CDR1 reads SNHLY; CDR2 reads FYNNEI. The CDR3 nucleotides read TGTGCCAGCAGTGGACAGGGAATACTGTATGGCTACACCTTC. This sequence encodes CASSGQGILYGYTF.

V is TRBV14 and J is TRBJ1-1; D perhaps matches TRBD1 (6 bases). The CDR3 extends over 14 amino acids. Trimming cost V 4 bases and J 2 bases, with 11 bases left between them. CDR1 and CDR2 (germline): SGHDN, FVKESK. CDR3: CASSPTGINTEAFF. DNA for the CDR3: TGTGCCAGCAGCCCGACAGGCATTAACACTGAAGCTTTCTTT.

The V call is TRBV7-2, the J call TRBJ2-7; TRBD2 might be the D (6 bases). Germline values: CDR1 SGHTA, CDR2 FQGNSA. Between the trimmed V and J ends, which lost 2 bases and 2 bases, there was a span of 13 bases. There are 15 residues in the CDR3. The DNA for the CDR3 is TGTGCCAGCAGCTTACTTCCCGGGGAGGCCTACGAGCAGTACTTC. It yields the protein CASSLLPGEAYEQYF. The full variable domain, its missing parts supplied by reference TRBV7-2 and TRBJ2-7, is GAGVSQSPSNKVTEKGKDVELRCDPISGHTALYWYRQSLGQGLEFLIYFQGNSAPDKSGLPSDRFSAERTGGSVSTLTIQRTQQEDSAVYLCASSLLPGEAYEQYFGPGTRLTVT.

The V and J genes are TRBV19 and TRBJ2-7; TRBD1 aligns across 11 bases. The germline V gene has CDR1 LNHDA and CDR2 SQIVND (reference sequence). This CDR3 spans 14 amino acids. V shed 3 bases and J 3 bases; nucleotides not matched to a gene: 1. This chain's CDR3 is CASSMGTGGYEQYF. The CDR3 DNA is TGTGCCAGTAGTATGGGGACAGGGGGCTACGAGCAGTACTTC.

This chain connects TRBV5-1 to TRBJ1-2; D unclear. V lost 4 bases to trimming and J lost 8 bases, with 18 bases between them. The CDR3 covers 14 residues. Germline V gene sequence: CDR1 SGHRS, CDR2 YFSETQ. DNA of the CDR3: TGCGCCAGCAGCCCGGCTTTGGGCCAAGGCGGCTACACCTTC. Its protein is CASSPALGQGGYTF.

The chain combines TRBV30 with TRBJ1-6, with 8 bases fitting TRBD1. Germline trimming cut 3 bases from V and 5 bases from J; bases unmatched to any gene: 0. CDR1 and CDR2 from the germline V gene are GTSNPN and SVGIG (reference sequence). CDR3 length equals 13 residues. CDR3 DNA: TGTGCCTGGAGGACAGGGGATAATTCACCCCTCCACTTT. This encodes CAWRTGDNSPLHF.

This clone was found a few times. This chain uses TRBV6-6 with TRBJ2-7; TRBD1 might be the D (6 bases). The germline V gene encodes CDR1 MNHNY and CDR2 SVGAGI (reference sequence). V was clipped by 5 bases and J by 0 bases, with 14 bases between them. The CDR3 has 15 amino acids. This CDR3 reads CASSKSAGDSYEQYF. CDR3 sequence (DNA): TGTGCCAGCAGTAAAAGCGCAGGGGACTCCTACGAGCAGTACTTC.

The chain couples TRBV6-6 to TRBJ2-3, with 7 bases matching TRBD2. The CDR3 is made up of 15 amino acids. Per the germline V gene, CDR1 is MNHNY and CDR2 is SVGAGI (reference sequence). Trimming took 6 bases from V and 0 from J; bases not matched to a gene: 6. CDR3 in amino acids: CASRSSGVSTDTQYF. The CDR3 bases are TGTGCCAGCAGATCCAGCGGGGTGAGCACAGATACGCAGTATTTT.

This clone was counted a few times. This chain joins TRBV30 and TRBJ1-4; 9 nucleotides align to TRBD1. This CDR3 contains 14 residues. Germline V gene lookup returns CDR1 GTSNPN and CDR2 SVGIG (reference sequence). V gave up 6 bases and J gave up 6 bases; unmatched junction bases: 8. Written as DNA, the CDR3 is TGTGCCTGCCGGGACAGGGTGTGGTATGAAAAACTGTTTTTT. Translating it yields CACRDRVWYEKLFF.

The chain combines TRBV19 with TRBJ2-2; 7 bases agree with TRBD1. This CDR3 region has 16 residues. J lost 6 bases, V lost 3 bases, and 10 bases had no gene match. The germline gives CDR1 LNHDA, CDR2 SQIVND (reference sequence). CDR3 region: CASSIARGNGAGELFF. The DNA for the CDR3 is TGTGCCAGTAGTATCGCCAGGGGGAACGGGGCCGGGGAGCTGTTTTTT. The full variable domain, in which reference TRBV19 and TRBJ2-2 provide the parts outside the CDR3, is DGGITQSPKYLFRKEGQNVTLSCEQNLNHDAMYWYRQDPGQGLRLIYYSQIVNDFQKGDIAEGYSVSREKKESFPLTVTSAQKNPTAFYLCASSIARGNGAGELFFGEGSRLTVL.

This clone showed up just once. The genes are TRBV30 and TRBJ1-3; D is possibly TRBD1 (6 bases). The V end was cut by 5 bases, the J end by 4 bases, with 15 bases between. The CDR3 length is 14 residues. The germline V gene has CDR1 GTSNPN and CDR2 SVGIG (reference sequence). DNA of the CDR3: TGTGCCTGGGGGCCCGTGGGGGCCGGAAACACCATATATTTT. It yields the protein CAWGPVGAGNTIYF.

The chain combines TRBV4-3 with TRBJ1-1; TRBD1 agrees at 9 bases. The CDR3 has 17 residues. Germline trimming cut 0 bases from V and 4 bases from J; bases unmatched to any gene: 9. Germline V gives CDR1 LGHNA, CDR2 YSLEER. For the CDR3, the DNA is TGCGCCAGCAGCCAAGATAGAGGAGGGACAGGGCTCACTGAAGCTTTCTTT. It encodes CASSQDRGGTGLTEAFF.

This chain connects TRBV11-2 to TRBJ2-1; D is unclear. CDR1 is SGHAT and CDR2 is FQNNGV in the germline V gene. This CDR3 spans 16 amino acids. Trimming left V 5 bases short and J 1 base short, with 15 bases between. CDR3 sequence: CASSDTVGRSYNEQFF. CDR3 in DNA: TGTGCCAGCAGCGACACAGTAGGCCGATCCTACAATGAGCAGTTCTTC. The full variable domain, in which reference TRBV11-2 and TRBJ2-1 provide the parts outside the CDR3, is EAGVAQSPRYKIIEKRQSVAFWCNPISGHATLYWYQQILGQGPKLLIQFQNNGVVDDSQLPKDRFSAERLKGVDSTLKIQPAKLEDSAVYLCASSDTVGRSYNEQFFGPGTRLTVL.

V gene TRBV5-1 combines with J gene TRBJ2-5, with TRBD1 matching 7 bases. Germline-derived CDR1 and CDR2 are SGHRS and YFSETQ. V lost 5 bases to trimming and J lost 2 bases; unmatched junction nucleotides: 9. CDR3 length: 15 amino acids. The DNA for the CDR3 is TGCGCCAGCAGGCAGATACCGGGACAGCAAGAGACCCAGTACTTC. This codes for CASRQIPGQQETQYF.

This clone was counted once. The CDR3 DNA reads TGTGCCAGCACCAGAGGAGGGGGCCTCTACGAGCAGTACTTC. It yields the protein CASTRGGGLYEQYF. The chain has TRBV7-9 and TRBJ2-7, with a possible D match to TRBD1 (7 bases). Germline V lookup: CDR1 SEHNR, CDR2 FQNEAQ (reference sequence). CDR3 length equals 14 residues. With 7 bases removed from V and 3 bases from J, the gap between germline ends came to 16 bases.